What follows is one TCR beta chain and its context. It was into CD45RA+ naive and CD45RA-negative memory subsets that the CD4+ cells were split. CDR1 MNHEY and CDR2 SVGAGI come from the germline V gene. CDR3 size: 14 residues. V was shortened by 8 bases and J by 3 bases, with 17 bases between the two germline ends. This specimen belongs to a study of shared clonotypes between healthy human individuals. Study details: CD4 naive cells filled three plates per donor, CD4 memory three, CD8 naive two and CD8 memory one.

Per the study methods: ImmunoSEQ output lacked quality scores and full-length reads, limiting matched filtering. Assay: immunoSEQ multiplex PCR; the TCRdb copy retains only in-frame clones and omits some. D and trimming come from the DNA, and the V and J calls and clone size come from that table. The sample has approximately 1,500,000 clones, 95% to 99% seen once. V is TRBV6-5 and J is TRBJ2-7; D may be TRBD2 (6 bases). Sequenced: naive CD4+ T cells sorted from blood. The subset is: CD45RA+ positively selected. This clonotype originated in a young man in good health. The CDR3 loop is CASRPGGANYEQYF. CDR3 bases: TGTGCCAGCCGGCCCGGAGGGGCTAACTACGAGCAGTACTTC.